This T cell receptor beta chain was captured in a study of Ad26.COV2.S vaccination and SARS-CoV-2 variants. Remarks on this clone: Its target is not known.

Study-wide findings and caveats: Substantial breadth in spike-specific CD8+ and CD4+ T cell responses was reportedly seen after vaccination. Spike-specific TCR breadth was greater in vaccine than placebo recipients.

Measured with immunoSEQ multiplex PCR; TCRdb has only the in-frame clones, and not every one. The sample gives roughly 380,000 clones, roughly nine tenths of which show up once; around 4.2% is in the top ten. Trimming removed 1 base from V and 7 bases from J; junction bases left unmatched: 9. Germline V CDR1 and CDR2: LGHNA, YSLEER. The CDR3 loop spans 15 amino acids. The rearrangement links TRBV4-3 to TRBJ1-2, with 7 positions matching TRBD1. The TCR originated in a human donor who had recovered from COVID-19. Sequences were derived from peripheral blood, sampled after recovery from COVID-19. The CDR3 is CASSQGVGRGIGYTF. Here the CDR3 DNA reads TGCGCCAGCAGCCAAGGAGTCGGCAGGGGGATTGGCTACACCTTC.